These 22 T cell receptor beta chains originate from one sample sequenced in a study of shared clonotypes between healthy human individuals. Only in-frame clones appear in the TCRdb table, and some are missing; sequencing was by immunoSEQ multiplex PCR. The sample yields roughly 2,500,000 clones, approximately 93% seen once. Sequences were obtained from naive CD4+ T cells from PBMCs. The subset denotes: CD45RA+ positively selected. Source of these receptors: a man between 18 and 29 years old in good health. Some clones in this sample may be carry-over from other donors' samples.

This chain uses TRBV6-1 with TRBJ2-7; possibly TRBD1 for D (6 bases). CDR3 length equals 14 residues. CDR1 and CDR2 (germline): MNHNS, SASEGT. The V and J ends lost 1 base and 5 bases respectively, with 12 bases between them. This chain's CDR3 is CASSEGGTIHEQYF. CDR3 in DNA: TGTGCCAGCAGTGAAGGGGGGACAATCCACGAGCAGTACTTC.

The V and J genes are TRBV5-1 and TRBJ2-3; a weak D match, TRBD1 (5 bases). The germline V and J ends were trimmed by 2 bases and 1 base, with 17 bases remaining between them. This CDR3 is 17 amino acids long. Germline CDR1 reads SGHRS; CDR2 reads YFSETQ. The DNA of the CDR3 is TGCGCCAGCAGCTTAAGACCCGCTTCACAGGGCACAGATACGCAGTATTTT. Amino acid sequence: CASSLRPASQGTDTQYF.

This clone has a single count. One end of the junction fails to match germline, which may point to a read error. The chain recombines TRBV29-1 with TRBJ2-7; D unresolved. CDR3 length: 12 residues. Germline V CDR1 and CDR2: SQVTM, ANQGSEA. The CDR3 sequence: CSVVKGSNEQYF. The CDR3 DNA reads as TGCAGCGTTGTTAAGGGCTCCAACGAGCAGTACTTC.

V and J are TRBV7-2 and TRBJ1-5; 7 nucleotides align to TRBD1. Germline V gene sequence: CDR1 SGHTA, CDR2 FQGNSA. J lost 4 bases, V lost 7 bases, and 10 bases had no gene match. CDR3 size: 15 residues. The CDR3 coding sequence is TGTGCCAGCACTTTTCGACAGGGTGGAAATCAGCCCCAGCATTTT. This encodes CASTFRQGGNQPQHF.

Note on this clone: At the DNA level, this CDR3 is encoded by other sequences in the same sample as well. The chain has TRBV28 and TRBJ1-1; 8 positions match TRBD1. The CDR3 has 15 amino acids. Germline V CDR1 and CDR2: MDHEN, SYDVKM. V lost 5 bases and J lost 5; bases outside the gene matches: 10. CDR3 in DNA: TGTGCCAGCAGTCCTAGGACAGGGCGAGGGACTGAAGCTTTCTTT. Translation: CASSPRTGRGTEAFF.

The chain is built from TRBV7-9 and TRBJ2-5; D is tentatively TRBD1 or TRBD2 (5 bases each). The CDR3 consists of 14 residues. From germline, CDR1 is SEHNR and CDR2 FQNEAQ (reference sequence). Deletions cut 2 bases from V and 4 bases from J, with 11 bases between. The CDR3 spells CASSLLVGTETQYF. CDR3 bases: TGTGCCAGCAGCTTATTGGTAGGGACAGAGACCCAGTACTTC. Using reference TRBV7-9 and TRBJ2-5 for the parts outside the CDR3, the full variable domain is DTGVSQNPRHKITKRGQNVTFRCDPISEHNRLYWYRQTLGQGPEFLTYFQNEAQLEKSRLLSDRFSAERPKGSFSTLEIQRTEQGDSAMYLCASSLLVGTETQYFGPGTRLLVL.

The chain uses TRBV14 and TRBJ2-7, with D maybe TRBD2 (6 bases). V lost 1 base, J lost 6 bases, and 10 bases lay in between. There are 13 residues in the CDR3. The germline gives CDR1 SGHDN, CDR2 FVKESK. The CDR3 region is CASSQVGGSEQYF. CDR3 nucleotide sequence: TGTGCCAGCAGCCAAGTTGGGGGGTCCGAGCAGTACTTC.

The rearrangement links TRBV9 to TRBJ2-2, with D possibly TRBD2 on 5 matching bases. Germline V lookup: CDR1 SGDLS, CDR2 YYNGEE. The CDR3 spans 16 residues. Trimming took 0 bases from V and 5 from J, leaving 14 bases between them. The chain's CDR3 is CASSVAMSGATGELFF. Written as DNA, the CDR3 is TGTGCCAGCAGCGTAGCTATGAGCGGAGCTACCGGGGAGCTGTTTTTT.

The V call is TRBV11-2, the J call TRBJ1-2; D unresolved. The CDR3 spans 16 residues. The V gene lost 4 bases and the J gene lost 8 bases, with 23 bases spanning the gap. The germline V gene encodes CDR1 SGHAT and CDR2 FQNNGV. DNA for the CDR3: TGTGCCAGCAGCTCATACGACCACACCGGAAGCATGGGCTACACCTTC. Residues: CASSSYDHTGSMGYTF.

This sequence joins TRBV19 and TRBJ1-4; D is ambiguous. Trimming removed 3 bases at V and 7 bases at J, with 9 bases between. Germline V gene data show CDR1 as LNHDA and CDR2 as SQIVND (reference sequence). The CDR3 sequence is 13 residues long. The DNA of the CDR3 is TGTGCCAGTAGTATTGGAGGGTTTGAAAAACTGTTTTTT. It yields the protein CASSIGGFEKLFF.

The chain links TRBV5-1 to TRBJ2-1; D gene uncertain. The length of the CDR3 is 14 residues. V was trimmed by 4 bases and J by 2 bases, leaving 10 bases between them. Looked up from germline, CDR1 is SGHRS and CDR2 is YFSETQ. The CDR3 loop reads CASSPRLTYNEQFF. DNA of the CDR3: TGCGCCAGCAGCCCTCGACTGACCTACAATGAGCAGTTCTTC.

The V and J genes are TRBV10-3 and TRBJ1-1; D perhaps matches TRBD1 (6 bases). Per the germline V gene, CDR1 is ENHRY and CDR2 is SYGVKD. The length of the CDR3 is 14 residues. Between the trimmed V and J ends, which lost 0 bases and 4 bases, there was a span of 9 bases. The CDR3 here is CAISESTGSTEAFF. The CDR3 DNA is TGTGCCATCAGTGAGTCTACAGGGTCCACTGAAGCTTTCTTT.

V usage is TRBV7-6 and J usage is TRBJ2-5; D is possibly TRBD2 (5 bases). Germline CDR1 SGHVS, CDR2 FNYEAQ. Trimming took 4 bases from V and 5 from J, leaving 14 bases between them. CDR3 length equals 14 residues. CDR3 sequence (DNA): TGTGCCAGCAGCTCACCTCAGCCGGGGGAGACCCAGTACTTC. This codes for CASSSPQPGETQYF.

This chain uses TRBV6-5 with TRBJ2-7; D call uncertain. Germline V gives CDR1 MNHEY, CDR2 SVGAGI. V was pared by 6 bases and J by 4 bases, with 13 bases between. This CDR3 region has 13 residues. CDR3 sequence reads: CASRSSTAYEQYF. DNA of the CDR3: TGTGCCAGCAGGTCATCTACGGCGTACGAGCAGTACTTC.

The rearrangement uses TRBV6-6 and TRBJ2-7; 7 nucleotides line up with TRBD1. V shed 6 bases and J 2 bases; nucleotides not matched to a gene: 10. CDR3 size: 15 residues. Germline lookup yields CDR1 MNHNY and CDR2 SVGAGI (reference sequence). The CDR3 nucleotides are TGTGCCAGCAGCCAAACAGACAGGGTGGCCTACGAGCAGTACTTC. This codes for CASSQTDRVAYEQYF.

The rearrangement joins TRBV7-2 to TRBJ2-3, with 13 bases fitting TRBD2. CDR3 length equals 16 residues. Germline CDR1 is SGHTA and CDR2 is FQGNSA. After removal of 5 bases from V and 1 base from J, the junction contained 3 bases not matched to a gene. The CDR3 loop reads CASSRGLAGGTDTQYF. CDR3 nucleotide sequence: TGTGCCAGCAGCCGAGGACTAGCGGGAGGCACAGATACGCAGTATTTT. Full variable domain (remainder filled in from reference TRBV7-2 and TRBJ2-3): GAGVSQSPSNKVTEKGKDVELRCDPISGHTALYWYRQSLGQGLEFLIYFQGNSAPDKSGLPSDRFSAERTGGSVSTLTIQRTQQEDSAVYLCASSRGLAGGTDTQYFGPGTRLTVL.

This clone has just one count. V and J are TRBV19 and TRBJ1-1; D not certain. The CDR3 spans 16 residues. In germline, CDR1 is LNHDA, CDR2 SQIVND (reference sequence). V dropped 1 base and J dropped 0 bases, with 12 bases sitting between them. The chain's CDR3 is CASSIGFARMNTEAFF. As DNA, the CDR3 is TGTGCCAGTAGTATAGGATTCGCCAGAATGAACACTGAAGCTTTCTTT.

Regarding this clone: The same CDR3 arises from other DNA sequences in this sample as well. The chain has TRBV5-1 and TRBJ1-1, with no clear D. In germline, CDR1 is SGHRS, CDR2 YFSETQ. Trimming took 0 bases from V and 1 from J, leaving 7 bases between them. This CDR3 comprises 14 residues. The CDR3 sequence is CASSLVGRNTEAFF. In DNA form, the CDR3 reads TGCGCCAGCAGCTTGGTGGGCAGGAACACTGAAGCTTTCTTT.

In its sample, this clone was seen once. This chain connects TRBV5-4 to TRBJ2-1, with a possible D match to TRBD2 (5 bases). Germline CDR1 reads SGHNT; CDR2 reads YYREEE (reference sequence). The ends were cut back, 1 base at V and 4 bases at J, with 18 bases in the middle. The CDR3 contains 17 residues. The CDR3 reads CASSLLATGIGYNEQFF. CDR3 DNA sequence: TGTGCCAGCAGCTTGCTTGCAACGGGGATAGGATACAATGAGCAGTTCTTC.

The rearrangement joins TRBV28 to TRBJ2-7; D is unresolved. Germline V gene sequence: CDR1 MDHEN, CDR2 SYDVKM. Trimming stripped 3 bases from V and 1 base from J, with 16 bases between. CDR3 length: 16 amino acids. The CDR3 region is CASSFRNIKGSYEQYF. The CDR3 bases are TGTGCCAGCAGTTTTAGGAACATAAAAGGTTCCTACGAGCAGTACTTC.

This sequence joins TRBV6-1 and TRBJ2-3; 9 bases match TRBD1. This CDR3 has 14 residues. With V trimmed by 7 bases and J by 4 bases, 6 bases remained unmatched. From germline, CDR1 is MNHNS and CDR2 SASEGT. In nucleotides, the CDR3 is TGTGCCAGCACCCGGGACAGGGTGGCAGATACGCAGTATTTT. It specifies CASTRDRVADTQYF.

Notes on this clone: Different DNA sequences within this sample yield the same CDR3. J is TRBJ1-4 and V is TRBV28; no clear D. CDR1 is MDHEN, CDR2 SYDVKM, per germline. CDR3 length: 15 amino acids. V lost 5 bases, J lost 0 bases, and 10 bases lay in between. CDR3 nucleotides: TGTGCCAGCAGTACGAGCGGAGCAACTAATGAAAAACTGTTTTTT. As protein: CASSTSGATNEKLFF.